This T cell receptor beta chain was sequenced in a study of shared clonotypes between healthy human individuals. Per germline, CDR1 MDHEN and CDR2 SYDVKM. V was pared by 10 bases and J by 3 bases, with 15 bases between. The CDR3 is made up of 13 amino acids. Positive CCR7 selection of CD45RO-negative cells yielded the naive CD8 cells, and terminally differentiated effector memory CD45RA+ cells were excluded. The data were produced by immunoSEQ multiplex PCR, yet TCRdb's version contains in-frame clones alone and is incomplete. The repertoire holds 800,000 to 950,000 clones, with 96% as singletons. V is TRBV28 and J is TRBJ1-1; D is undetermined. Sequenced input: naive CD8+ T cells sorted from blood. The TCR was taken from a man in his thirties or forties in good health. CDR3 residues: CATLDPADTEAFF. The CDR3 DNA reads TGTGCCACCTTGGACCCCGCTGACACTGAAGCTTTCTTT.